The clone carrying this T cell receptor (beta chain) was seen repeatedly, ten times or more. Its cognate antigen is unknown. The data are from a study of regulatory T cells in long-lasting Graves disease. Whole-study context: To qualify as persistent, Graves' disease required over 5 years of antithyroid drugs with positive TSH receptor antibodies. Study results and limitations: New patients shared over 900 public clonotypes, and persistent patients shared more, with a few thousand. Relative to newly diagnosed Graves' patients, persistent ones had lower TCR diversity. TRBV28 was favored in persistent disease, as were TRBJ1-2 and TRBJ2-5.

The time point here: persistent/refractory GD, antithyroid drugs over 5 years with positive TRAb. Isolated PBMC RNA provided the starting material for the TCR library. Sequencing libraries for TCR beta were prepared with iRepertoire HTBI primers and Arm-PCR of CDR3 regions. TCRdb used MiXCR to reprocess the multiplex PCR reads, holding one entry per CDR3 protein. This table has around 400,000 distinct CDR3 sequences, roughly a fifth appearing once. Germline lookup yields CDR1 PRHDT and CDR2 FYEKMQ (reference sequence). Trimming removed 5 bases from V and 8 bases from J, with 18 bases in between. The CDR3 runs to 15 residues.

The chain links TRBV13 to TRBJ1-4; TRBD1 might be the D (6 bases). The TCR sequence derives from a female donor with Graves disease. This material consisted of peripheral blood mononuclear cells (PBMCs), taken when the disease was refractory, from a patient treated with antithyroid drugs. The CDR3 bases are TGTGCCAGCAGCCCCGAACCGGGACAAGGGGAAAAACTGTTTTTT. This codes for CASSPEPGQGEKLFF.